Listed below are T cell receptor beta chains from one sample, sequenced in a study of blood T cell repertoires in COVID-19. Here immunoSEQ multiplex PCR was the method, and the copy in TCRdb shows in-frame clones only, minus some. The table has around 240,000 clones, 70% to 85% seen once; the top ten hold approximately 1.9%. The source material was peripheral blood. The receptors originated from a woman over 75 with acute or convalescent COVID-19. Both conserved end residues are part of each CDR3. D genes are given only for firm matches. Some rows have no size entry. The others give once, few or many, or a class for an expanded clone.

v_call	d_call	j_call	cdr3_length	clone_size	cdr3_nt	cdr3_aa
TRBV29-1	NA	TRBJ2-2	13	NA	TGCAGCGTTGCACAGGGATCGGTCGGGGAGCTGTTTTTT	CSVAQGSVGELFF
TRBV7-2	NA	TRBJ1-3	15	NA	TGTGCCAGCAGCCTCAGGGGAGATTCTGGAAACACCATATATTTT	CASSLRGDSGNTIYF
TRBV7-9	NA	TRBJ2-7	12	NA	TGTGCCAGCAGCGCCGCCGAGGCCGAGCAGTACTTC	CASSAAEAEQYF
TRBV7-8	NA	TRBJ1-4	14	NA	TGTGCCAGCAGCTTAGGGGTAATCGGGGAAAAACTGTTTTTT	CASSLGVIGEKLFF
TRBV14	TRBD2	TRBJ2-7	14	NA	TGTGCCAGCAGCCCGACTAGCGGGAGCGACGAGCAGTACTTC	CASSPTSGSDEQYF
TRBV6-5	NA	TRBJ2-3	14	NA	TGTGCCAGCGGAGCCGCCTCTAGCACAGATACGCAGTATTTT	CASGAASSTDTQYF
TRBV19	TRBD1	TRBJ1-3	17	NA	TGTGCCAGTAGTATAGCGGGACAGCTGTTCTCTGGAAACACCATATATTTT	CASSIAGQLFSGNTIYF
TRBV9	TRBD1	TRBJ1-6	15	few	TGTGCCAGCAGCGCCCTCAGGGGGACGAATTCACCCCTCCACTTT	CASSALRGTNSPLHF
TRBV9	TRBD1	TRBJ2-3	16	NA	TGTGCCAGCAGCGTCGCCTCGGACAGGGGCGTCTATACGCAGTATTTT	CASSVASDRGVYTQYF
TRBV2	TRBD1	TRBJ1-1	14	NA	TGTGCCAGCAGCGGGACAGGTGGGGCCACTGAAGCTTTCTTT	CASSGTGGATEAFF
TRBV3-1/TRBV3-2	NA	TRBJ1-5	14	NA	TGTGCCAGCAGCCAAGATGCGGTTGGCCAGCCCCAGCATTTT	CASSQDAVGQPQHF
TRBV19	TRBD1	TRBJ1-2	15	NA	TGTGCCAGTAGTATAGCGGCAACAGGGGGCTATGGCTACACCTTC	CASSIAATGGYGYTF
TRBV6-5	NA	TRBJ2-1	15	once	TGTGCCAGCAGTCAGGACTACGGCTCATACAATGAGCAGTTCTTC	CASSQDYGSYNEQFF
TRBV10-3	TRBD1	TRBJ2-1	15	NA	TGTGCCATCAGTGATCTTGGGACAGGTGGGAATGAGCAGTTCTTC	CAISDLGTGGNEQFF
TRBV28	TRBD1	TRBJ1-1	20	NA	TGTGCCAGCAGTTTATCCCACCTTGCCCGGACAGGGGCAATCCGGGCCGAAGCTTTCTTT	CASSLSHLARTGAIRAEAFF
TRBV5-6	NA	TRBJ2-2	18	NA	TGTGCCAGCAGCTCCCTCTTTTCGGGAGAAGTCTACACCGGGGAGCTGTTTTTT	CASSSLFSGEVYTGELFF
TRBV6-2/TRBV6-3	NA	TRBJ2-7	15	NA	TGTGCCAGCAGTTACGGGGCAGAGCGACTCTACGAGCAGTACTTC	CASSYGAERLYEQYF
TRBV7-2	TRBD1	TRBJ1-6	18	NA	TGTGCCAGCAGCTTACGGGCTCAGGGGGCTACCTATAATTCACCCCTCCACTTT	CASSLRAQGATYNSPLHF
TRBV6-4	NA	TRBJ1-1	12	NA	TGTGCCGGATCTCAGGTGGACACTGAAGCTTTCTTT	CAGSQVDTEAFF
TRBV28	NA	TRBJ2-7	12	NA	TGTGCCAGCAGTTTATTTAGCGGTGGGCAGTACTTC	CASSLFSGGQYF
TRBV2	NA	TRBJ2-2	16	NA	TGTGCCAGCAGCGAAAACAGGGCCGGGAACACCGGGGAGCTGTTTTTT	CASSENRAGNTGELFF
TRBV27	NA	TRBJ2-5	14	NA	TGTGCCAGCAGTTTATATCCAGGGGCAGAGACCCAGTACTTC	CASSLYPGAETQYF
TRBV3-1/TRBV3-2	NA	TRBJ2-2	14	NA	TGTGCCAGCAGCTCAAAGGGAGGCACCGGGGAGCTGTTTTTT	CASSSKGGTGELFF
TRBV11-1	NA	TRBJ1-2	16	NA	TGTGCCAGCAGCTTTGGCAGGGCCCAAGCTAACTATGGCTACACCTTC	CASSFGRAQANYGYTF
TRBV2	NA	TRBJ2-3	14	NA	TGTGCCAGCAGTCTGGACAAGAGCACAGATACGCAGTATTTT	CASSLDKSTDTQYF
TRBV5-6	TRBD1	TRBJ1-1	16	NA	TGTGCCAGCAGTCGCCGGGACAGGGGCAAGAACACTGAAGCTTTCTTT	CASSRRDRGKNTEAFF
TRBV29-1	NA	TRBJ1-1	14	NA	TGCAGCGTCCTAAGCGGGGTTTTGAACACTGAAGCTTTCTTT	CSVLSGVLNTEAFF
TRBV5-1	NA	TRBJ2-2	13	few	TGCGCCAGCACCTACGGGGACACCGGGGAGCTGTTTTTT	CASTYGDTGELFF
TRBV5-1	TRBD2	TRBJ2-5	16	once	TGCGCCAGCAGCTTGGGGGTCGGGGGGTACCAAGAGACCCAGTACTTC	CASSLGVGGYQETQYF
TRBV27	NA	TRBJ2-3	15	NA	TGTGCCAGCCGCGATCAGGGCCGTTTCACAGATACGCAGTATTTT	CASRDQGRFTDTQYF
TRBV4-2	TRBD1	TRBJ1-5	19	NA	TGTGCCAGCAGCCAAGAAGTGACAGGGGGCGTATCGAGCAATCAGCCCCAGCATTTT	CASSQEVTGGVSSNQPQHF
TRBV28	TRBD1	TRBJ2-5	15	NA	TGTGCCAGCAGTTCACCCGGGACAGGCCAAGAGACCCAGTACTTC	CASSSPGTGQETQYF
TRBV4-1	TRBD1	TRBJ1-2	16	NA	TGCGCCAGCAGCCAAGATGGTACAGGGGCGGACTATGGCTACACCTTC	CASSQDGTGADYGYTF
TRBV5-1	TRBD1	TRBJ1-4	16	NA	TGCGCCAGCAGCGTGGACAGGGGCGCAACTAATGAAAAACTGTTTTTT	CASSVDRGATNEKLFF
TRBV7-9	TRBD1	TRBJ1-4	15	NA	TGTGCCAGCAGCATAATGGGGACAGTGAATGAAAAACTGTTTTTT	CASSIMGTVNEKLFF
TRBV7-3	TRBD1	TRBJ2-2	14	NA	TGTGCCAGCAGCTTCGACAGGGGGCCCGGGGAGCTGTTTTTT	CASSFDRGPGELFF
TRBV2	NA	TRBJ1-2	14	NA	TGTGCCAGCAGTGAAGCCACTAGGGTTCGCGGCTACACCTTC	CASSEATRVRGYTF
TRBV9	TRBD2	TRBJ2-3	16	NA	TGTGCCAGCAGCGGAACCAGCGGGGGACGCACAGATACGCAGTATTTT	CASSGTSGGRTDTQYF
TRBV7-3	NA	TRBJ2-2	14	few	TGTGCCAGCAGCTTGGAGTTGAACACCGGGGAGCTGTTTTTT	CASSLELNTGELFF
TRBV19	TRBD2	TRBJ2-5	15	NA	TGTGCCAGTAGTACCAGCGGGGGGGCCGTGGAGACCCAGTACTTC	CASSTSGGAVETQYF
TRBV5-6	TRBD2	TRBJ2-7	16	NA	TGTGCCAGCAGCTTGGGTGGCCTAGCGGGAACCTACGAGCAGTACTTC	CASSLGGLAGTYEQYF
TRBV2	NA	TRBJ1-5	15	NA	TGTGCCAGCAGTGATACGGGGTCAGTAAATCAGCCCCAGCATTTT	CASSDTGSVNQPQHF
TRBV5-4	TRBD1	TRBJ1-2	14	few	TGTGCCAGCAGCGAAAGGGACAGGGGCTATGGCTACACCTTC	CASSERDRGYGYTF
TRBV5-1	NA	TRBJ1-2	12	few	TGCGCCAGCAGCTTGGCAGGTACCGGCTACACCTTC	CASSLAGTGYTF
TRBV9	NA	TRBJ1-2	14	NA	TGTGCCAGCAGCGTAGATGAGGTCTCCTATGGCTACACCTTC	CASSVDEVSYGYTF
TRBV19	NA	TRBJ1-5	16	NA	TGTGCCAGTAGTATAGGTTCGGGAGGTGGCAATCAGCCCCAGCATTTT	CASSIGSGGGNQPQHF
TRBV2	TRBD1	TRBJ1-5	15	NA	TGTGCCAGCAGTGGGCAGGGGGCTCTGGGTCAGCCCCAGCATTTT	CASSGQGALGQPQHF
TRBV18	NA	TRBJ2-5	13	NA	TGTGCCAGCTCACCACAGGGGCAAGAGACCCAGTACTTC	CASSPQGQETQYF
TRBV7-2	TRBD2	TRBJ2-1	17	NA	TGTGCCAGCAGTTCAATTATCGGGACTAGCGGGAGCAATGAGCAGTTCTTC	CASSSIIGTSGSNEQFF
TRBV5-1	TRBD2	TRBJ2-1	17	NA	TGCGCCAGCACTACCGGGGGACTAGCGGGAACCCAGGATGAGCAGTTCTTC	CASTTGGLAGTQDEQFF
TRBV11-3	NA	TRBJ2-3	13	NA	TGTGCCAGCGGGGAGAGGCGTACAGATACGCAGTATTTT	CASGERRTDTQYF
TRBV5-1	NA	TRBJ2-6	16	NA	TGCGCCAGCAGCACGGGACCCAGGGGTGGGGCCAACGTCCTGACTTTC	CASSTGPRGGANVLTF
TRBV3-1/TRBV3-2	NA	TRBJ2-2	15	NA	TGTGCCAGCGGAAGCCAGGGCCTCTACACCGGGGAGCTGTTTTTT	CASGSQGLYTGELFF
TRBV9	NA	TRBJ1-2	12	NA	TGTGCCAGCAGCCAAGCGTCCTATGGCTACACCTTC	CASSQASYGYTF
TRBV7-2	TRBD1	TRBJ2-2	15	NA	TGTGCCAGCAGCTTAGTAGGGGGCGGCACCGGGGAGCTGTTTTTT	CASSLVGGGTGELFF
TRBV18	NA	TRBJ2-3	17	NA	TGTGCCAGCTCACCGGGCATGAGTGGGGGGACCATTAATACGCAGTATTTT	CASSPGMSGGTINTQYF
TRBV14	NA	TRBJ2-3	16	NA	TGTGCCAGCAGCCACCGAGGGAAGAGGAGCACAGATACGCAGTATTTT	CASSHRGKRSTDTQYF
TRBV9	NA	TRBJ1-2	14	once	TGTGCCAGCAGCCCCAGGGGCGAATGGAGGGGCTACACCTTC	CASSPRGEWRGYTF